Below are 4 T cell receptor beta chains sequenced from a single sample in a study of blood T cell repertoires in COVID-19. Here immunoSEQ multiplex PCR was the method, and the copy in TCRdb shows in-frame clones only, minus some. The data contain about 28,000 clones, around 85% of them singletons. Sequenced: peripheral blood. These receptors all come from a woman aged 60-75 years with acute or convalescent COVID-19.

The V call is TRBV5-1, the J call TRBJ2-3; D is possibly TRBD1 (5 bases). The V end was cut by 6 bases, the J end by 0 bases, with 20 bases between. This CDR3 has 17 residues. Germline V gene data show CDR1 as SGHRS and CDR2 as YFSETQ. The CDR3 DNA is TGCGCCAGCAACGAAGGGGCAGTCTTTTCTAGCACAGATACGCAGTATTTT. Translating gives CASNEGAVFSSTDTQYF.

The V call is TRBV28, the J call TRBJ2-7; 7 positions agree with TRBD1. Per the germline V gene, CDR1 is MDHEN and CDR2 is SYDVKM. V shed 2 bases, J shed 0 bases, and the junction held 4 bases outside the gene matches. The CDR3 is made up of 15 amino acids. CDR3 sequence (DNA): TGTGCCAGCAGTTTAATGGGGACAGCCTCCTACGAGCAGTACTTC. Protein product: CASSLMGTASYEQYF.

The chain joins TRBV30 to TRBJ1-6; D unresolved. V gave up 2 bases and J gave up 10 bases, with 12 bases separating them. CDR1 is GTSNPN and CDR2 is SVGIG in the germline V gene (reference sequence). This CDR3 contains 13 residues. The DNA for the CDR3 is TGTGCCTGGAGTCCCCCGGGGTGGTCACCCCTCCACTTT. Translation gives CAWSPPGWSPLHF.

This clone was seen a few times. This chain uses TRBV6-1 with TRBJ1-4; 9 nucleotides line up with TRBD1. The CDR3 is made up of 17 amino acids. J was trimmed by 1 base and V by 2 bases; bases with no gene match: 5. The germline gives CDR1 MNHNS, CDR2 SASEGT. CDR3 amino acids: CASSEPGTGITNEKLFF. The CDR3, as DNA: TGTGCCAGCAGTGAACCCGGGACAGGGATAACTAATGAAAAACTGTTTTTT.